The 14 T cell receptor beta chains reported below all come from one sample, sequenced in a study of blood T cell repertoires in COVID-19. Profiled with immunoSEQ multiplex PCR; TCRdb holds only in-frame clones, not every one. The sample lists around 360,000 clones; about 88% were seen once. The sample was PBMCs or T cells enriched from blood (not recorded which). These receptors were collected from a woman in her twenties or thirties who had recovered from COVID-19.

This chain connects TRBV7-2 to TRBJ2-7; 7 nucleotides line up with TRBD2. The length of the CDR3 is 17 residues. The V gene end was trimmed by 2 bases and the J gene end by 0 bases; junction bases not matched to a gene: 10. Germline lookup yields CDR1 SGHTA and CDR2 FQGNSA. Written as DNA, the CDR3 is TGTGCCAGCAGCTTATGGGAGGCGGGAGATAGCTCCTACGAGCAGTACTTC. As protein: CASSLWEAGDSSYEQYF.

This chain connects TRBV10-2 to TRBJ2-5, with unresolved D. Trimming removed 2 bases from V and 5 bases from J, with 12 bases in between. CDR1 is WSHSY, CDR2 SAAADI, per germline. The length of the CDR3 is 14 residues. DNA of the CDR3: TGCGCCAGCAGTGAGACCGACAAGCAGGAGACCCAGTACTTC. Protein sequence: CASSETDKQETQYF.

This clone has more than one count but fewer than ten. This sequence joins TRBV18 and TRBJ1-6, with TRBD1 matching over 7 bases. V shed 6 bases and J 7 bases; nucleotides not matched to a gene: 3. Germline values: CDR1 KGHSH, CDR2 LQKENI. The CDR3 runs 13 residues. The DNA for the CDR3 is TGTGCCAGCTCGGGGACAGAAAATTCACCCCTCCACTTT. As protein: CASSGTENSPLHF.

The count of this clone is one. The rearrangement joins TRBV23-1 to TRBJ2-1, with TRBD1 matching 9 bases. TRBV23-1 is assigned to the ORF class and has an uncertain function. The V gene end was trimmed by 0 bases and the J gene end by 4 bases; junction bases not matched to a gene: 4. The CDR3 is made up of 16 amino acids. DNA of the CDR3: TGCGCCAGCAGTCAATCGGGGACAGGGAATTACAATGAGCAGTTCTTC. Protein sequence: CASSQSGTGNYNEQFF.

The V gene is TRBV19, the J gene TRBJ2-1; TRBD2 is a possible D gene (6 bases). The V end lost 10 bases, the J end lost 0 bases, and 19 bases lay between the germline ends. Per the germline V gene, CDR1 is LNHDA and CDR2 is SQIVND (reference sequence). CDR3 size: 16 residues. The CDR3 DNA is TGTGCCACCCCGGGGGTCGTGAACATCTCCTACAATGAGCAGTTCTTC. Translating gives CATPGVVNISYNEQFF.

The chain is built from TRBV27 and TRBJ2-7; 8 positions agree with TRBD1. The germline V gene has CDR1 MNHEY and CDR2 SMNVEV (reference sequence). The length of the CDR3 is 15 residues. The V and J ends lost 3 bases and 2 bases, in that order; junction bases with no gene match: 6. CDR3 bases: TGTGCCAGCAGTTTGGCGGGACAGGTCACCTACGAGCAGTACTTC. Encoded protein: CASSLAGQVTYEQYF.

The rearrangement uses TRBV19 and TRBJ1-2, with TRBD1 as a possible D gene (6 bases). Germline CDR1 reads LNHDA; CDR2 reads SQIVND (reference sequence). V was pared by 6 bases and J by 2 bases, with 19 bases between. The CDR3 runs 16 residues. The CDR3 DNA reads as TGTGCCAGTAGCAAACCAGGGTCAGGGGCGAACTATGGCTACACCTTC. Protein sequence: CASSKPGSGANYGYTF.

This clone was seen just once. The chain couples TRBV2 to TRBJ1-4; TRBD1 aligns across 7 bases. J lost 3 bases, V lost 4 bases, and 5 bases had no gene match. CDR1 is SNHLY, CDR2 FYNNEI, per germline. The length of the CDR3 is 15 residues. The CDR3 DNA reads TGTGCCAGCAGTGCGAACAGGGGATCTAATGAAAAACTGTTTTTT. The encoded protein is CASSANRGSNEKLFF.

The chain combines TRBV2 with TRBJ1-1; 7 nucleotides line up with TRBD1. Germline CDR1 SNHLY, CDR2 FYNNEI. Trimming took 7 bases from V and 6 from J; bases not matched to a gene: 8. The CDR3 is made up of 13 amino acids. The CDR3 nucleotides read TGTGCCAGCAACCAGGACAGGACTGCTGAAGCTTTCTTT. Encoded protein: CASNQDRTAEAFF.

The chain has TRBV19 and TRBJ2-3; a possible D gene is TRBD1 (6 bases). V gave up 4 bases and J gave up 6 bases, with 23 bases separating them. Germline-derived CDR1 and CDR2 are LNHDA and SQIVND (reference sequence). The CDR3 loop spans 17 amino acids. In nucleotides, the CDR3 is TGTGCCAGTAGTAGTAATCCGGGACACGAGGCCTCCGATACGCAGTATTTT. This translates into CASSSNPGHEASDTQYF.

The chain links TRBV7-2 to TRBJ1-1, with D tentatively TRBD1 (5 bases). Trimming took off 1 base at V and 5 bases at J, with 14 bases between the two ends. The CDR3 has 15 residues. Germline assignment: CDR1 SGHTA and CDR2 FQGNSA. The CDR3 DNA reads as TGTGCCAGCAGCTTAGGGCGGACGGGGGGAACTGAAGCTTTCTTT. As protein: CASSLGRTGGTEAFF.

J is TRBJ2-7 and V is TRBV10-1; 9 bases agree with TRBD1. The germline gives CDR1 WNHNN, CDR2 SYGVQD (reference sequence). V lost 0 bases and J lost 5; bases outside the gene matches: 8. The CDR3 spans 16 residues. The CDR3: CASSESPGQGGDEQYF. The CDR3 region has the DNA TGCGCCAGCAGTGAGTCTCCGGGACAGGGAGGAGACGAGCAGTACTTC.

This chain links TRBV19 with TRBJ2-2; D possibly corresponds to TRBD2 (5 bases). This CDR3 spans 15 amino acids. The germline V gene has CDR1 LNHDA and CDR2 SQIVND (reference sequence). Trimming took off 3 bases at V and 2 bases at J, with 10 bases between the two ends. The CDR3 loop is CASSIWASNTGELFF. In nucleotides, the CDR3 is TGTGCCAGTAGTATCTGGGCTAGCAACACCGGGGAGCTGTTTTTT. The full variable domain, its missing parts supplied by reference TRBV19 and TRBJ2-2, is DGGITQSPKYLFRKEGQNVTLSCEQNLNHDAMYWYRQDPGQGLRLIYYSQIVNDFQKGDIAEGYSVSREKKESFPLTVTSAQKNPTAFYLCASSIWASNTGELFFGEGSRLTVL.

J is TRBJ1-2 and V is TRBV5-6; 7 bases fit TRBD1. CDR1 and CDR2 (germline): SGHDT, YYEEEE. V lost 0 bases and J lost 4; bases outside the gene matches: 3. The CDR3 consists of 14 residues. The CDR3 DNA is TGTGCCAGCAGCTTGGCGACAGGGCCCTATGGCTACACCTTC. This sequence encodes CASSLATGPYGYTF. The complete variable domain, with remaining parts taken from reference TRBV5-6 and TRBJ1-2, reads DAGVTQSPTHLIKTRGQQVTLRCSPKSGHDTVSWYQQALGQGPQFIFQYYEEEERQRGNFPDRFSGHQFPNYSSELNVNALLLGDSALYLCASSLATGPYGYTFGSGTRLTVV.